Listed here are 8 T cell receptor beta chains from one sample, sequenced in a study of HIV-infected patients and healthy controls. A single record per CDR3 protein comes from TCRdb applying MiXCR to the 5' RACE reads. The sample yields about 67,000 distinct CDR3 sequences, about 16% seen once. The sequencing sample was made of CD4+ T cells from blood. These TCRs come from a human donor in good health.

In this sample, this clonotype turned up many times. V and J are TRBV5-6 and TRBJ2-3, with a tentative D call TRBD2 (5 bases). This CDR3 is 15 amino acids long. CDR1 is SGHDT and CDR2 is YYEEEE in the germline V gene. The germline V and J ends were trimmed by 0 bases and 8 bases, with 16 bases remaining between them. The CDR3 sequence is CASSLVGLPKSTQYF. Here the CDR3 DNA reads TGTGCCAGCAGCTTGGTTGGACTCCCCAAAAGTACGCAGTATTTT.

The J gene is TRBJ2-5, the V gene TRBV13, with D unresolved. The ends were cut back, 5 bases at V and 4 bases at J, with 11 bases in the middle. CDR1 and CDR2 from the germline V gene are PRHDT and FYEKMQ (reference sequence). The CDR3 contains 13 residues. The CDR3 spells CASSLVHRETQYF. DNA of the CDR3: TGTGCCAGCAGCCTAGTACACCGAGAGACCCAGTACTTC.

The table lists this clonotype with a few counts. The V gene is TRBV20-1, the J gene TRBJ2-2; D uncertain. The CDR3 covers 14 residues. Germline lookup yields CDR1 DFQATT and CDR2 SNEGSKA (reference sequence). V lost 3 bases and J 6 bases, leaving 14 bases between the germline ends. The CDR3 sequence is CSASTGIWAGELFF. CDR3 DNA: TGCAGTGCTAGTACTGGAATTTGGGCCGGGGAGCTGTTTTTT.

This clonotype was seen a few times. The chain links TRBV7-2 to TRBJ1-1; D is undetermined. Germline CDR1 reads SGHTA; CDR2 reads FQGNSA. The CDR3 consists of 16 residues. Deletions cut 1 base from V and 4 bases from J, with 16 bases between. The DNA for the CDR3 is TGTGCCAGCAGCTTAGAAGGTCCCGGGGTCGGCACTGAAGCTTTCTTT. Translated: CASSLEGPGVGTEAFF.

V gene TRBV14 combines with J gene TRBJ2-3, with TRBD2 identical over 10 bases. The V gene end was trimmed by 0 bases and the J gene end by 4 bases; junction bases not matched to a gene: 25. The germline CDR1 and CDR2 sequences are SGHDN and FVKESK. The CDR3 loop spans 23 amino acids. The CDR3 loop reads CASSQDQHRAGGPVRPAPDTQYF. For the CDR3, the DNA is TGTGCCAGCAGCCAAGATCAACACCGAGCGGGAGGGCCTGTCCGCCCCGCCCCAGATACGCAGTATTTT. Full variable domain (outside the CDR3, taken from reference TRBV14 and TRBJ2-3): EAGVTQFPSHSVIEKGQTVTLRCDPISGHDNLYWYRRVMGKEIKFLLHFVKESKQDESGMPNNRFLAERTGGTYSTLKVQPAELEDSGVYFCASSQDQHRAGGPVRPAPDTQYFGPGTRLTVL.

The sample holds a few counts of this clonotype. The V and J genes are TRBV24-1 and TRBJ2-7, with 8 bases fitting TRBD2. This CDR3 contains 15 residues. Trimming at V came to 2 bases and at J to 4 bases, leaving 6 bases not matched to a gene. The germline gives CDR1 KGHDR, CDR2 SFDVKD. The CDR3 spells CATSDSLAGMYEQYF. The CDR3 DNA follows: TGTGCCACCAGTGATTCATTAGCGGGAATGTACGAGCAGTACTTC.

The rearrangement links TRBV20-1 to TRBJ1-2; no clear D. Germline V gene data show CDR1 as DFQATT and CDR2 as SNEGSKA (reference sequence). CDR3 length equals 12 residues. Trimming took 6 bases from V and 3 from J, leaving 11 bases between them. This chain's CDR3 is CSALNSHYGYTF. CDR3 bases: TGCAGTGCCCTTAACAGCCACTATGGCTACACCTTC.

The rearrangement links TRBV28 to TRBJ2-7; the D gene is possibly TRBD2 (5 bases). CDR1 is MDHEN and CDR2 is SYDVKM in the germline V gene. Deletions cut 3 bases from V and 3 bases from J, with 6 bases between. The length of the CDR3 is 12 residues. The CDR3 region is CASSLRVYEQYF. Here the CDR3 DNA reads TGTGCCAGCAGTTTGAGGGTCTACGAGCAGTACTTC.